This T cell receptor beta chain was recorded in a study of radiation and T cells in renal cell carcinoma. Germline V CDR1 and CDR2: MNHEY, SVGAGI. The CDR3 spans 9 residues. As to time point: blood 4 weeks post-SBRT, at nephrectomy. Sample treatment: 15 Gy SBRT to primary tumor, nephrectomy 4 weeks later. Serial blood draws occurred at baseline and 2 and 4 weeks post-SBRT. The patient's renal cell carcinoma had clear cell pathology. In regard to this clone: Antigen specificity is unknown.

Assay used: immunoSEQ multiplex PCR; TCRdb lists only in-frame clones, some missing. The sample includes about 62,000 clones, about 74% seen only once; the top ten take approximately 7%. Points from the study as a whole: Pretreatment tumor biopsies were lacking, so baseline clonotypes are unknown. In blood, top tumor clones expanded by 2 weeks, shrinking by 4.

The source is a man in his fifties or sixties with renal cell carcinoma. The specimen was blood, collected from a patient whose treatment included radiotherapy and nephrectomy. The chain uses TRBV6-5 and TRBJ2-4; D remains unclear. CDR3 residues: CLAKNIQYF. In DNA form, the CDR3 reads TGTCTAGCCAAAAACATTCAGTACTTC.